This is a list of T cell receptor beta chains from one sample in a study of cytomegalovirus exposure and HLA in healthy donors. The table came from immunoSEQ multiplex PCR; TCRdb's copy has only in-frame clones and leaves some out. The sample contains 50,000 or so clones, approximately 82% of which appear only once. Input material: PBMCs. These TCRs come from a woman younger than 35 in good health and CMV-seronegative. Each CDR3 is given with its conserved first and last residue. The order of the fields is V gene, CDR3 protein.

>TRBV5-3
CARSFHPNFYGDEQYF
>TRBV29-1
CSSSGSAGNEQFF
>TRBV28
CASSFKGLAGGPADTQYF
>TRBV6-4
CASRRWTDTQYF
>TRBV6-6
CASSYGGTGNQPQHF
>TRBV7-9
CASNLAQQERETQYF
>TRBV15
CATSRSLGQGRTDTQYF
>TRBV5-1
CASSLASFHEQFF
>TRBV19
CASQIRDRSTDTQYF
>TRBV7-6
CASSLAEAIGRGGDTEAFF
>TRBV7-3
CASSSQGDEQYF
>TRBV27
CASSSPDEQFF
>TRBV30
CAWSVGQRRGYTF
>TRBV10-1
CASSEDTGYGYTF
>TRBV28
CASSFPRGAPGNTIYF
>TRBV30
CAWSVAGVSGANGLTF
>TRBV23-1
CASSQSGTSGDLGQETQYF
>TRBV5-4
CASSPSGRTNSPLHF
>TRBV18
CASSPRQAGNSNQPQHF
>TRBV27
CASSLGQGELDEQFF
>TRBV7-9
CASSGLGSSYNSPPHF
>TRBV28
CATLGGGNSPLHF
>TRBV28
CASSLRSYTEAFF
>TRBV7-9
CASSFGQDNQPQHF
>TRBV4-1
CASSQHRDSHYEQYF
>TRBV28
CASSYRRTGREKLFF
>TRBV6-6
CASRDDAGGTVNEQFF
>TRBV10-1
CASSGSGRGDTQYF
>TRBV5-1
CASSLEKTSGTYNEQFF
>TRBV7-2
CASTHGQGTQPQHF
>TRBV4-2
CASSQAPGQDRQPQHF
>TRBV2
CASRRTGAGVAEKLFF
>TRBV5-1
CASSGGDRHSGNTIYF
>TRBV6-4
CASSDPGGVDGANGLTF
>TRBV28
CASIGYTGELFF
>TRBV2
CASSGASLATGELFF
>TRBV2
CAAGDRVNTEAFF
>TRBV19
CASSIVGLYGYTF
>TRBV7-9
CASKAGGNYGYTF
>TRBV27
CASSPVYNEQFF
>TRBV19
CASSIDTYSNQPQHF
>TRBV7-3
CASSLRGGAMGSYEQYF
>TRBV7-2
CASSSPLGTGYSEAFF
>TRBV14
CASSQAAAGNTIYF